The clone carrying this T cell receptor (beta chain) occurred many times. Its antigen is as yet unknown. In each sequencing run, over 160 million TCR-beta sequences were generated from 15-18 subjects. TCRdb passed the 5' RACE reads through MiXCR, listing each CDR3 protein once. The sample lists about 120,000 distinct CDR3 sequences, about 3.4% seen once, with roughly 1.3% in the top ten. V lost 3 bases and J 1 base, leaving 9 bases between the germline ends. CDR3 size: 14 residues. This entry is derived from a study of neurological immune-mediated disorders. Overall study results and limits: HTLV-1-associated myelopathy displayed the greatest TCR clonal expansion, and multiple sclerosis exhibited the smallest, lower than that of healthy controls. Clinical features showed no association with the multiple sclerosis repertoire cluster, and MRI features showed none either.

Input material: PBMCs. The chain has TRBV12-3 or TRBV12-4 and TRBJ1-1; D is unclear. This sequence was found in a woman aged 25-40 years with multiple sclerosis. The CDR3 nucleotides are TGTGCCAGCAGTTTGAACGGTGGGAACACTGAAGCTTTCTTT. The encoded protein is CASSLNGGNTEAFF.